This T cell receptor beta chain came from a study of T-cell memory formation after mild COVID-19. TCRdb itself ran the 5' RACE reads through MiXCR, one entry per CDR3 protein. The sample yields tens of thousands of distinct CDR3 sequences, around 13% seen once. This clonotype was observed a handful of times. Germline lookup yields CDR1 SGHRS and CDR2 YFSETQ. Deletions cut 7 bases from V and 5 bases from J, with 13 bases between. The CDR3 is 12 amino acids. The sequenced material came from PBMCs or a T cell subset sorted from them (not recorded which). The clonotype originates from an adult woman who had mild COVID-19 (a few samples of this study predate the infection). Cell type and time point are not known. The chain combines TRBV5-1 with TRBJ2-7, with a weak D call TRBD1 (6 bases). DNA for the CDR3: TGCGCCAGCTCCGGACAGATTGACGAGCAGTACTTC. It is translated as CASSGQIDEQYF. Using reference TRBV5-1 and TRBJ2-7 for the parts outside the CDR3, the full variable domain is KAGVTQTPRYLIKTRGQQVTLSCSPISGHRSVSWYQQTPGQGLQFLFEYFSETQRNKGNFPGRFSGRQFSNSRSEMNVSTLELGDSALYLCASSGQIDEQYFGPGTRLTVT.